The T cell receptor (beta chain) described here comes from a study of T-cell reconstitution after alpha-beta-depleted transplantation in children. The V end lost 6 bases, the J end lost 3 bases, and 14 bases lay between the germline ends. Germline V lookup: CDR1 MNHNS, CDR2 SASEGT. The CDR3 is 14 residues long. Library preparation (for TCRbeta) was performed with unique molecular identifiers. TCRdb itself ran the PCR reads through MiXCR, one entry per CDR3 protein. The table has around 370,000 distinct CDR3 sequences, 10% seen once. The material sequenced was PBMCs from the stem cell graft donor, taken from the stem cell graft. The chain couples TRBV6-1 to TRBJ1-1, with D perhaps matching TRBD1 (6 bases). This clonotype originated in a human donor who donated a stem cell graft to a child with acute lymphoblastic leukemia. The CDR3 nucleotides read TGTGCCAGCAGCCAGAAAGGGGGGGACACTGAAGCTTTCTTT. It codes for CASSQKGGDTEAFF.